The source of this T cell receptor (beta chain) is a study of cytomegalovirus exposure and HLA in healthy donors. Study-wide results and caveats: A classifier reportedly called cytomegalovirus status with high sensitivity and specificity. Some V segments, TRBV6-2 and TRBV6-3 among them, were indistinguishable and were therefore excluded. Evidence from a later analysis indicated that most CMV-associated TCR beta chains looked HLA-restricted.

Those who donated were healthy bone marrow donors. The CDR3 runs 17 residues. With V trimmed by 3 bases and J by 3 bases, 8 bases remained unmatched. The germline gives CDR1 MNHEY, CDR2 SMNVEV (reference sequence). Researchers ran the PCR with 60 Vbeta and 13 Jbeta primers. Some clones are missing from TCRdb's copy, which holds only in-frame ones; the method was immunoSEQ multiplex PCR. The repertoire holds around 170,000 clones, 71% seen once, with approximately 1.5% in the top ten. Concerning this clone: Its antigen is currently unknown.

The genes are TRBV27 and TRBJ2-1, with 10 bases fitting TRBD1. The source is a girl aged 10-17 years in good health and CMV-seronegative. The source material was PBMCs. The CDR3 spells CASSFLTGTGDYNEQFF. CDR3 nucleotide sequence: TGTGCCAGCAGTTTTTTGACCGGGACAGGGGACTACAATGAGCAGTTCTTC.